Each of the 23 T cell receptor beta chains below was sequenced from the same sample in a study of blood T cell repertoires in COVID-19. Some clones are missing from TCRdb's copy, which holds only in-frame ones; the method was immunoSEQ multiplex PCR. The table lists approximately 210,000 clones, around 80% of them singletons, with about 11% in the top ten. The sample consisted of peripheral blood. The receptors come from a woman aged 80 or over with COVID-19, enrolled during active disease.

The V call is TRBV6-5, the J call TRBJ1-2, with 9 bases lining up with TRBD1. Germline CDR1 and CDR2: MNHEY and SVGAGI. Germline trimming cut 5 bases from V and 2 bases from J; bases unmatched to any gene: 3. The CDR3 loop spans 14 amino acids. CDR3 nucleotide sequence: TGTGCCAGCAGTACAACAGGGGGCAACTATGGCTACACCTTC. It codes for CASSTTGGNYGYTF.

As for this clone: Other DNA sequences from this sample encode an identical CDR3 as well. The gene calls are TRBV3-1 (or the pseudogene TRBV3-2) and TRBJ1-1; 8 positions match TRBD1. Germline CDR1 LGHDT, CDR2 YNNKEL (reference sequence). V was clipped by 3 bases and J by 2 bases; unmatched bases: 2. The CDR3 contains 14 residues. The CDR3 region has the DNA TGTGCCAGCAGCCACGCAGGGGGCAACACTGAAGCTTTCTTT. It yields the protein CASSHAGGNTEAFF.

The chain employs TRBV11-2 and TRBJ2-7; no definite D call. Per germline, CDR1 SGHAT and CDR2 FQNNGV. Trimming removed 4 bases from V and 5 bases from J, with 15 bases in between. The CDR3 is 14 amino acids. In DNA form, the CDR3 reads TGTGCCAGCAGCTCCCTAGTTGGGTATAACGAGCAGTACGTC. Amino acid sequence: CASSSLVGYNEQYV.

The sample holds a few counts of this clone. The chain uses TRBV28 and TRBJ1-3; D may be TRBD1 (5 bases). V dropped 10 bases and J dropped 4 bases, with 14 bases sitting between them. The CDR3 totals 13 residues. Germline V gene data show CDR1 as MDHEN and CDR2 as SYDVKM. The CDR3 nucleotides read TGTGCCACTTTTGGGGCGAAAGGAAACACCATATATTTT. It encodes CATFGAKGNTIYF.

The chain joins TRBV7-2 to TRBJ1-4; 7 nucleotides line up with TRBD1. The CDR3 is made up of 14 amino acids. Germline CDR1 SGHTA, CDR2 FQGNSA. J lost 11 bases, V lost 5 bases, and 11 bases had no gene match. In nucleotides, the CDR3 is TGTGCCAGCAGCCCTGACAGGGCGTCTGAGAAACTGTTTTTT. This sequence encodes CASSPDRASEKLFF. Based on the CDR3 plus reference TRBV7-2 and TRBJ1-4, the full variable domain is GAGVSQSPSNKVTEKGKDVELRCDPISGHTALYWYRQSLGQGLEFLIYFQGNSAPDKSGLPSDRFSAERTGGSVSTLTIQRTQQEDSAVYLCASSPDRASEKLFFGSGTQLSVL.

The V gene is TRBV6-5, the J gene TRBJ1-1, with no clear D. Per the germline V gene, CDR1 is MNHEY and CDR2 is SVGAGI. The CDR3 covers 12 residues. The V end lost 6 bases, the J end lost 2 bases, and 7 bases lay between the germline ends. The CDR3 spells CASSRSNTEAFF. DNA of the CDR3: TGTGCCAGCAGCCGCAGTAACACTGAAGCTTTCTTT.

The chain uses TRBV9 and TRBJ1-5, with TRBD1 identical over 12 bases. There are 20 residues in the CDR3. The germline V gene encodes CDR1 SGDLS and CDR2 YYNGEE. The J segment lost 0 bases and the V segment lost 5 bases, leaving 15 bases of the junction unmatched. CDR3 nucleotide sequence: TGTGCCAGCAGTTTGACTCCCCCGGGACAGGGGGCGAATAGCAATCAGCCCCAGCATTTT. Translating it yields CASSLTPPGQGANSNQPQHF.

The V gene is TRBV5-4, the J gene TRBJ2-3, with a possible D match to TRBD2 (6 bases). V lost 4 bases and J 3 bases, leaving 15 bases between the germline ends. This CDR3 has 15 residues. Germline V gene data show CDR1 as SGHNT and CDR2 as YYREEE (reference sequence). The CDR3 DNA is TGTGCCAGCAGCGGCGGACAAGGGAGGACAGATACGCAGTATTTT. Translating gives CASSGGQGRTDTQYF. Based on the CDR3 plus reference TRBV5-4 and TRBJ2-3, the full variable domain is ETGVTQSPTHLIKTRGQQVTLRCSSQSGHNTVSWYQQALGQGPQFIFQYYREEENGRGNFPPRFSGLQFPNYSSELNVNALELDDSALYLCASSGGQGRTDTQYFGPGTRLTVL.

A note on this clone: This sample also contains other DNA sequences that code for the same CDR3. V gene TRBV11-2 combines with J gene TRBJ2-7; 9 bases align to TRBD2. The V gene end was trimmed by 5 bases and the J gene end by 4 bases; junction bases not matched to a gene: 0. CDR3 size: 12 residues. Germline V lookup: CDR1 SGHAT, CDR2 FQNNGV. The CDR3 region has the DNA TGTGCCAGCAGCCTAGCGGGGTACGAGCAGTACGTC. It yields the protein CASSLAGYEQYV.

The V gene is TRBV15, the J gene TRBJ1-2, with D perhaps matching TRBD1 (5 bases). In germline, CDR1 is LNHNV, CDR2 YYDKDF (reference sequence). Trimming took off 6 bases at V and 4 bases at J, with 21 bases between the two ends. The CDR3 runs to 16 residues. In DNA, the CDR3 is TGTGCCACCAGTCCGGCGGGGCAGCAATCGTTCTATGGCTACACCTTC. Its protein product is CATSPAGQQSFYGYTF.

The chain recombines TRBV18 with TRBJ2-5, with D possibly being TRBD1 (6 bases). CDR1 and CDR2 (germline): KGHSH, LQKENI. CDR3 length: 15 residues. Trimming removed 3 bases at V and 3 bases at J, with 14 bases between. CDR3: CASSPGQPKEETQYF. For the CDR3, the DNA is TGTGCCAGCTCACCCGGACAGCCGAAAGAAGAGACCCAGTACTTC. Together with reference TRBV18 and TRBJ2-5, the CDR3 gives the full variable domain: NAGVMQNPRHLVRRRGQEARLRCSPMKGHSHVYWYRQLPEEGLKFMVYLQKENIIDESGMPKERFSAEFPKEGPSILRIQQVVRGDSAAYFCASSPGQPKEETQYFGPGTRLLVL.

The chain joins TRBV28 to TRBJ1-5, with 11 bases fitting TRBD1. With 4 bases clipped from V and 7 bases from J, the junction kept 3 bases outside the gene matches. CDR3 length: 14 residues. Looked up from germline, CDR1 is MDHEN and CDR2 is SYDVKM. The CDR3 nucleotides are TGTGCCAGCAGTTCGGGACAGGGGGACCAGCCCCAGCATTTT. Amino acid sequence: CASSSGQGDQPQHF. Variable domain in full (rest from reference TRBV28 and TRBJ1-5): DVKVTQSSRYLVKRTGEKVFLECVQDMDHENMFWYRQDPGLGLRLIYFSYDVKMKEKGDIPEGYSVSREKKERFSLILESASTNQTSMYLCASSSGQGDQPQHFGDGTRLSIL.

The CDR3 spells CASSRESGTEAFF. The CDR3 nucleotides are TGTGCCAGCTCAAGGGAGAGTGGCACTGAAGCTTTCTTT. The genes are TRBV18 and TRBJ1-1; no clear D. Germline V lookup: CDR1 KGHSH, CDR2 LQKENI. The CDR3 spans 13 residues. V shed 5 bases and J shed 4 bases, with 11 bases lying between them.

This chain uses TRBV3-1 (or the pseudogene TRBV3-2) with TRBJ2-7; 9 nucleotides align to TRBD2. The CDR3 is made up of 14 amino acids. V was pared by 2 bases and J by 6 bases, with 5 bases of the junction left unmatched. The germline gives CDR1 LGHDT, CDR2 YNNKEL (reference sequence). The CDR3 DNA is TGTGCCAGCAGCCAAAGGCTAGCGGGATCCGAGCAGTACGTC. Its translation: CASSQRLAGSEQYV.

The chain uses TRBV4-2 and TRBJ1-1, with 7 bases matching TRBD1. This CDR3 is built from 14 residues. From germline, CDR1 is LGHNA and CDR2 YNFKEQ. Unmatched junction bases numbered 8, after V lost 0 bases and J lost 10 bases. The CDR3 loop reads CASSQDGQVIRAFF. The CDR3 region has the DNA TGTGCCAGCAGCCAAGATGGACAGGTTATTAGAGCTTTCTTT.

V usage is TRBV18 and J usage is TRBJ1-4; D gene uncertain. CDR3 length: 15 residues. Trimming left V 6 bases short and J 5 bases short, with 16 bases between. Germline V CDR1 and CDR2: KGHSH, LQKENI. The DNA of the CDR3 is TGTGCCAGCTCCCTCTCAGCGAATGAGAATGAAAAACTGTTTTTT. Amino acids: CASSLSANENEKLFF.

The chain has TRBV4-2 and TRBJ2-5, with TRBD2 matching 11 bases. CDR3 length equals 16 residues. Germline V gives CDR1 LGHNA, CDR2 YNFKEQ. V lost 2 bases and J lost 1; bases outside the gene matches: 3. The CDR3: CASSQTSGGLQETQYF. DNA of the CDR3: TGTGCCAGCAGCCAAACTAGCGGGGGCCTCCAAGAGACCCAGTACTTC.

This chain joins TRBV2 and TRBJ2-7, with D perhaps matching TRBD1 (5 bases). V shed 2 bases and J shed 7 bases, with 12 bases lying between them. Germline V gives CDR1 SNHLY, CDR2 FYNNEI. This CDR3 contains 13 residues. CDR3 in DNA: TGTGCCAGCAGTGAACACAGGATTTGGGAGCAGTACTTC. Translated: CASSEHRIWEQYF.

The chain couples TRBV6-5 to TRBJ2-5; TRBD1 might be the D (5 bases). Deletions cut 6 bases from V and 1 base from J, with 12 bases between. Germline V lookup: CDR1 MNHEY, CDR2 SVGAGI. This CDR3 is 14 amino acids long. CDR3 sequence (DNA): TGTGCCAGCAGCGGCCAGGGCCTCCAAGAGACCCAGTACTTC. Its translation: CASSGQGLQETQYF.

This chain links TRBV20-1 with TRBJ2-3, with D unclear. The germline gives CDR1 DFQATT, CDR2 SNEGSKA (reference sequence). V lost 6 bases and J lost 5, with 9 bases in between. The CDR3 runs to 11 residues. As DNA, the CDR3 is TGCAGTGCCAGGCCCGGAGATACGCAGTATTTT. This codes for CSARPGDTQYF.

The rearrangement uses TRBV2 and TRBJ1-2, with D possibly matching TRBD1 (6 bases). Trimming stripped 4 bases from V and 8 bases from J, with 11 bases between. CDR1 is SNHLY, CDR2 FYNNEI, per germline. CDR3 length: 12 amino acids. CDR3 residues: CASSGQGQGYTF. In DNA form, the CDR3 reads TGTGCCAGCAGTGGGCAGGGGCAAGGCTACACCTTC.

This chain links TRBV25-1 with TRBJ1-6, with unresolved D. V was trimmed by 6 bases and J by 7 bases, leaving 7 bases between them. This CDR3 is 12 amino acids long. CDR1 is MGHDK, CDR2 SYGVNS, per germline. The CDR3 DNA is TGTGCCAGCAGATTCGGGAATTCACCCCTCCACTTT. It codes for CASRFGNSPLHF.

The chain has TRBV6-5 and TRBJ2-7; 10 nucleotides align to TRBD1. Germline V gene sequence: CDR1 MNHEY, CDR2 SVGAGI. The V and J ends lost 7 bases and 3 bases, in that order; junction bases with no gene match: 9. This CDR3 spans 15 amino acids. The CDR3 bases are TGTGCCAGCACCGTGGACAGGGGGAACGGCTACGAGCAGTACGTC. Its translation: CASTVDRGNGYEQYV.